This T cell receptor (beta chain) was sequenced during a study of control samples from healthy donors and cancer patients. Assay: immunoSEQ multiplex PCR; the TCRdb copy retains only in-frame clones and omits some. Of about 96,000 clones in the sample, more than 80% were seen once. The length of the CDR3 is 16 residues. The germline V gene encodes CDR1 SGHDN and CDR2 FVKESK. V shed 1 base and J 7 bases; nucleotides not matched to a gene: 7. The receptor was isolated from a man younger than 35 in good health. V and J are TRBV14 and TRBJ2-4; 10 nucleotides match TRBD2. The material sequenced was blood. The CDR3 loop reads CASSQGLAGVANIQYF. The CDR3 DNA is TGTGCCAGCAGCCAAGGGCTAGCGGGGGTCGCGAACATTCAGTACTTC.